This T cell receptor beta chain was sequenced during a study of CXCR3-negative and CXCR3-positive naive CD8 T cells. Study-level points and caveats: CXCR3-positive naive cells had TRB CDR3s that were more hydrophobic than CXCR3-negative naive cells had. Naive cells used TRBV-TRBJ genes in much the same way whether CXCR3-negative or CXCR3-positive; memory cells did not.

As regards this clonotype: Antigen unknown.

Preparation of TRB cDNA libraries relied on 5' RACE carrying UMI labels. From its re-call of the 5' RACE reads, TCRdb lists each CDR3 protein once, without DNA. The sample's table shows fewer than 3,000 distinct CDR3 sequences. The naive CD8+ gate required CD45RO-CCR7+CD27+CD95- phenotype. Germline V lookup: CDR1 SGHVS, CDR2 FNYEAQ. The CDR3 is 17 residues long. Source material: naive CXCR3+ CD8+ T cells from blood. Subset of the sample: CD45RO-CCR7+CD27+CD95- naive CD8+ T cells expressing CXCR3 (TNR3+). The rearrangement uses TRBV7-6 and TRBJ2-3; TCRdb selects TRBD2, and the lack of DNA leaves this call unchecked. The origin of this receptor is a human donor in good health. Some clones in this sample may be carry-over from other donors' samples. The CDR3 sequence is CASSFVEGGISTDTQYF. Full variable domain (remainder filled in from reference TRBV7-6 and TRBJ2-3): GAGVSQSPRYKVTKRGQDVALRCDPISGHVSLYWYRQALGQGPEFLTYFNYEAQQDKSGLPNDRFSAERPEGSISTLTIQRTEQRDSAMYRCASSFVEGGISTDTQYFGPGTRLTVL.